The sequence of this T cell receptor (beta chain) was determined in a study of blood T cells in healthy people across ages. Using a J-beta primer mix together with a sample-barcoded 5' primer, a second PCR was run for about 7 to 12 cycles. TCRdb called the 5' RACE reads again in MiXCR, with one record for every CDR3 protein. The repertoire holds over a million distinct CDR3 sequences, roughly 43% seen once, with about 4% in the top ten. This clonotype was counted at least ten times. Germline and junction disagree at one end, which may indicate a read error. Germline V gives CDR1 SGHTA, CDR2 FQGNSA. This CDR3 is 14 amino acids long.

The TCR originated in a woman younger than 30 in good health. Sequenced material: blood. This rearrangement joins TRBV7-2 to TRBJ1-1, with a weak D call TRBD1 (5 bases). The chain's CDR3 is CASSLVGGETEAFF. The CDR3 nucleotides read TGCGCCAGCAGCTTGGTGGGGGGAGAGACTGAAGCTTTCTTT.